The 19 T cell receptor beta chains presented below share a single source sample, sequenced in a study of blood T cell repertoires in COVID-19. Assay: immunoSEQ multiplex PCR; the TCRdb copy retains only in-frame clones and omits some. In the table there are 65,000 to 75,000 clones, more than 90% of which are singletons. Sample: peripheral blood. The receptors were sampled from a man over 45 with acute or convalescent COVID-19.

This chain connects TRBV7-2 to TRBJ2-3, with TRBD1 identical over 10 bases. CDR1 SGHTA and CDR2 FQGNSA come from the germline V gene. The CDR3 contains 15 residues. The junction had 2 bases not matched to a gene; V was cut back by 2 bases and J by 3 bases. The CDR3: CASSLWGQGTDTQYF. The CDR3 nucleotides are TGTGCCAGCAGCTTATGGGGACAGGGGACAGATACGCAGTATTTT.

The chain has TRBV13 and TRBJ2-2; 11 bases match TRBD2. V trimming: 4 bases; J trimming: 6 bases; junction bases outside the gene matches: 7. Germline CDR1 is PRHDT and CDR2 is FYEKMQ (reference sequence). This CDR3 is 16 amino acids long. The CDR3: CASSSPGLAAAGELFF. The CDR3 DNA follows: TGTGCCAGCAGCTCCCCGGGACTAGCGGCAGCCGGGGAGCTGTTTTTT. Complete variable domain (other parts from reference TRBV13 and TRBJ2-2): AAGVIQSPRHLIKEKRETATLKCYPIPRHDTVYWYQQGPGQDPQFLISFYEKMQSDKGSIPDRFSAQQFSDYHSELNMSSLELGDSALYFCASSSPGLAAAGELFFGEGSRLTVL.

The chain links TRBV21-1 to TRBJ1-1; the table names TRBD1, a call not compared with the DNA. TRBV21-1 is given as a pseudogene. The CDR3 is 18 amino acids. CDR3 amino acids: CASSKEFPQGQGNTEAFF. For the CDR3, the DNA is TGTGCCAGCAGCAAAGAATTTCCCCAGGGACAGGGAAACACTGAAGCTTTCTTT.

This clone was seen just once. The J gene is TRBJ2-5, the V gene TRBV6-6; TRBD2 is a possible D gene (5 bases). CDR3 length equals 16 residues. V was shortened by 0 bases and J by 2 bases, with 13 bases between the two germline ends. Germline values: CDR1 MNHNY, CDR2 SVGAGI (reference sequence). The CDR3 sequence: CASSYSSTPGQETQYF. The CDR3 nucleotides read TGTGCCAGCAGTTACTCGAGTACTCCGGGGCAAGAGACCCAGTACTTC.

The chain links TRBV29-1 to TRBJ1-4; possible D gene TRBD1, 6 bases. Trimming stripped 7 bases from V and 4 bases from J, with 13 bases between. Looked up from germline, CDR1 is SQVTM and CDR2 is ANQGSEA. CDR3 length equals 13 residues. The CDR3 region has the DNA TGCAGCGCTACAGGGAGCTTTAATGAAAAACTGTTTTTT. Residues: CSATGSFNEKLFF.

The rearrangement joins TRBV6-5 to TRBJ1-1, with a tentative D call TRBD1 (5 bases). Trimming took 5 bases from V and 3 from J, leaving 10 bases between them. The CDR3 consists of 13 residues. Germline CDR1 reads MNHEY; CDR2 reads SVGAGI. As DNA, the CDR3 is TGTGCCAGCAGTCTGGGGGGGGACACTGAAGCTTTCTTT. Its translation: CASSLGGDTEAFF.

DNA of the CDR3: TGTGCCAGCAGTTACTCGCGGGTCTTCGAGCCCCAGCATTTT. Its protein is CASSYSRVFEPQHF. The V gene is TRBV6-6, the J gene TRBJ1-5; D call uncertain. Germline CDR1 and CDR2: MNHNY and SVGAGI (reference sequence). V lost 0 bases and J 8 bases, leaving 11 bases between the germline ends. This CDR3 is built from 14 residues.

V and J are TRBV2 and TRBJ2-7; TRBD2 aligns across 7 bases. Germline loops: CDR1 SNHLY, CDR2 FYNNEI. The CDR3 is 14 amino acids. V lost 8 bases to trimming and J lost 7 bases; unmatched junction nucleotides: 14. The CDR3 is CASHLGEGVEEQYF. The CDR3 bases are TGTGCCAGCCATTTGGGGGAGGGAGTGGAGGAGCAGTACTTC.

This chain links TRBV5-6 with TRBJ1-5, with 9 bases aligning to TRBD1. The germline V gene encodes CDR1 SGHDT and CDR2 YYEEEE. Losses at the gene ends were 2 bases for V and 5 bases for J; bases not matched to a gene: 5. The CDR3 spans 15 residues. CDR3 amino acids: CASSFRTGVDQPQHF. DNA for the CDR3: TGTGCCAGCAGCTTTAGGACAGGGGTCGATCAGCCCCAGCATTTT.

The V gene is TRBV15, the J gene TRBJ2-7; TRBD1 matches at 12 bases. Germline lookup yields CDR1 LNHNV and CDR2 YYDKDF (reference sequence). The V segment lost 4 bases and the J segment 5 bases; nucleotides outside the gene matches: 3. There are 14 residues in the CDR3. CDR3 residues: CATSKGQGADEQYV. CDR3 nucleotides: TGTGCCACCAGCAAGGGACAGGGGGCCGACGAGCAGTACGTC.

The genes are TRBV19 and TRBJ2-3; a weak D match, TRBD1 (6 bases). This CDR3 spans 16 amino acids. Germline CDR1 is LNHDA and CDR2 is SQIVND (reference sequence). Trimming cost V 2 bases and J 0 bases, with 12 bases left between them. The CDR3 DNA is TGTGCCAGTAGTATAAGGGGGACATCAAGCACAGATACGCAGTATTTT. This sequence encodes CASSIRGTSSTDTQYF.

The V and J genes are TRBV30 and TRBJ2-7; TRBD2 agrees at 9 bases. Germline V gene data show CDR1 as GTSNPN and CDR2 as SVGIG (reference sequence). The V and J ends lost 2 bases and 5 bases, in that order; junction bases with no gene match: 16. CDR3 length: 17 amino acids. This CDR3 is CAWSPPVYSGRTHEQYF. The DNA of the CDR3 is TGTGCCTGGAGTCCCCCGGTGTATAGCGGGAGAACCCACGAGCAGTACTTC.

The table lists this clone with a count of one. In DNA, the CDR3 is TGTGCCAGTAGAGGGACAGGCCATAATGAAAAACTGTTTTTT. It specifies CASRGTGHNEKLFF. The V and J genes are TRBV19 and TRBJ1-4, with TRBD1 identical over 8 bases. The CDR3 has 14 amino acids. CDR1 and CDR2 (germline): LNHDA, SQIVND (reference sequence). The V segment lost 6 bases and the J segment 4 bases; nucleotides outside the gene matches: 4.

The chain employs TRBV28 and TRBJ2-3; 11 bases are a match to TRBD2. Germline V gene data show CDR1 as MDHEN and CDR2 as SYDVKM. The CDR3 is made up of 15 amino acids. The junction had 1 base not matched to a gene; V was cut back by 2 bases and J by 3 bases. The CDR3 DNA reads TGTGCCAGCAGTTTAGCTAGCGGGGGGACAGATACGCAGTATTTT. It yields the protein CASSLASGGTDTQYF.

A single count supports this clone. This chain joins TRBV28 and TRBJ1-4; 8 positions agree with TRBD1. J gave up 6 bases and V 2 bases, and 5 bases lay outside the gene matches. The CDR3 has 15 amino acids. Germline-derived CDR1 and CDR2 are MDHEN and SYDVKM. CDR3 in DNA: TGTGCCAGCAGTTTACAGGGGGCGGTTTATGAAAAACTGTTTTTT. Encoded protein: CASSLQGAVYEKLFF.

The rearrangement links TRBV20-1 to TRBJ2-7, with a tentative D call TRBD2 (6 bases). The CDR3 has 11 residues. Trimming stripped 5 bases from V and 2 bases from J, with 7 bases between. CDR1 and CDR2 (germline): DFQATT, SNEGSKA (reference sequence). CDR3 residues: CSARGAYEQYV. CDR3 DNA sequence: TGCAGTGCTCGCGGGGCCTACGAGCAGTACGTC.

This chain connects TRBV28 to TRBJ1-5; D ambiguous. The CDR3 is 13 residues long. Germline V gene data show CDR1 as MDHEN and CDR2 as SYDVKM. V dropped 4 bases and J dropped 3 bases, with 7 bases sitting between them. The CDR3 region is CASSSTYNQPQHF. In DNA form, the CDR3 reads TGTGCCAGCAGTTCTACCTACAATCAGCCCCAGCATTTT.

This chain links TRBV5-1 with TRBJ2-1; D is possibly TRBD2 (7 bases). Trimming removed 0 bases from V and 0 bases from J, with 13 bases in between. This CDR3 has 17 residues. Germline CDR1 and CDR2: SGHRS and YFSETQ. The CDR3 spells CASSLAGGTISYNEQFF. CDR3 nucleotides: TGCGCCAGCAGCTTGGCCGGGGGGACAATCTCCTACAATGAGCAGTTCTTC. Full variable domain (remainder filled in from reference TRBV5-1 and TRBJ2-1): KAGVTQTPRYLIKTRGQQVTLSCSPISGHRSVSWYQQTPGQGLQFLFEYFSETQRNKGNFPGRFSGRQFSNSRSEMNVSTLELGDSALYLCASSLAGGTISYNEQFFGPGTRLTVL.

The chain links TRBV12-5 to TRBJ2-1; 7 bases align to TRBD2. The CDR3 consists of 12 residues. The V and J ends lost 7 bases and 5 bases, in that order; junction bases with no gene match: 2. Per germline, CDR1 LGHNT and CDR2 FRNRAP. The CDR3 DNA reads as TGTGCTAGTGCAAGCGGGAACAATGAGCAGTTCTTC. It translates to CASASGNNEQFF.